Below are 25 T cell receptor beta chains sequenced from a single sample in a study of blood T cell repertoires in COVID-19. TCRdb's copy holds only in-frame clones and misses some; the assay was immunoSEQ multiplex PCR. The table lists 89,000 or so clones, about 90% of them singletons. Sequencing was done on a sample of peripheral blood. The source is a man in his forties or fifties with COVID-19, enrolled during active disease.

The chain combines TRBV5-1 with TRBJ2-7; TRBD1 matches 7 bases. Germline trimming cut 5 bases from V and 5 bases from J; bases unmatched to any gene: 7. The germline gives CDR1 SGHRS, CDR2 YFSETQ. CDR3 length: 13 residues. The CDR3 protein is CASRQGDNNEQYF. CDR3 bases: TGCGCCAGCAGGCAGGGGGATAACAACGAGCAGTACTTC.

This clone was detected only a few times. The gene calls are TRBV30 and TRBJ1-2; D gene ambiguous. The length of the CDR3 is 10 residues. Trimming took 5 bases from V and 7 from J, leaving 8 bases between them. Germline V gene lookup returns CDR1 GTSNPN and CDR2 SVGIG (reference sequence). The CDR3 DNA reads as TGTGCCTGGGACGAGAGTGGCTACACCTTC. It translates to CAWDESGYTF.

V usage is TRBV5-1 and J usage is TRBJ1-1; 8 nucleotides line up with TRBD1. The V and J ends lost 2 bases and 3 bases, in that order; junction bases with no gene match: 6. Germline assignment: CDR1 SGHRS and CDR2 YFSETQ. This CDR3 region has 15 residues. The CDR3 sequence: CASSFSGGAYTEAFF. CDR3 nucleotide sequence: TGCGCCAGCAGCTTCTCAGGGGGCGCTTACACTGAAGCTTTCTTT. The variable domain in full, with the rest retrieved from reference TRBV5-1 and TRBJ1-1, is KAGVTQTPRYLIKTRGQQVTLSCSPISGHRSVSWYQQTPGQGLQFLFEYFSETQRNKGNFPGRFSGRQFSNSRSEMNVSTLELGDSALYLCASSFSGGAYTEAFFGQGTRLTVV.

The J gene is TRBJ1-3, the V gene TRBV6-5; no reliable D call. The CDR3 is 16 residues long. Trimming took off 2 bases at V and 0 bases at J, with 11 bases between the two ends. Germline lookup yields CDR1 MNHEY and CDR2 SVGAGI. In DNA, the CDR3 is TGTGCCAGCAGTTACGGCAGGAGGAACTCTGGAAACACCATATATTTT. The encoded protein is CASSYGRRNSGNTIYF.

The chain links TRBV21-1 to TRBJ1-5; TRBD1, the table's D call, lacks a check against the DNA. TRBV21-1 is a documented pseudogene. This CDR3 is 15 amino acids long. In DNA, the CDR3 is TGTGCCAGCAGCAAAACCACAGGCAACAATCAGCCCCAGCATTTT. It specifies CASSKTTGNNQPQHF.

This chain connects TRBV5-1 to TRBJ1-2; 10 bases are a match to TRBD1. Germline V CDR1 and CDR2: SGHRS, YFSETQ. V lost 0 bases, J lost 6 bases, and 5 bases stayed unmatched. The CDR3 extends over 15 amino acids. The CDR3 region is CASSLALTGGNGYTF. CDR3 DNA: TGCGCCAGCAGCTTGGCCTTGACAGGGGGCAATGGCTACACCTTC. The full variable domain, its missing parts supplied by reference TRBV5-1 and TRBJ1-2, is KAGVTQTPRYLIKTRGQQVTLSCSPISGHRSVSWYQQTPGQGLQFLFEYFSETQRNKGNFPGRFSGRQFSNSRSEMNVSTLELGDSALYLCASSLALTGGNGYTFGSGTRLTVV.

The chain couples TRBV6-6 to TRBJ2-1, with D tentatively TRBD1 (6 bases). Per the germline V gene, CDR1 is MNHNY and CDR2 is SVGAGI (reference sequence). The CDR3 length is 14 residues. V lost 5 bases, J lost 6 bases, and 14 bases lay in between. The CDR3 reads CASSAQGSGNEQFF. The CDR3 coding sequence is TGTGCCAGCAGTGCACAGGGATCGGGCAATGAGCAGTTCTTC.

The V and J genes are TRBV19 and TRBJ2-7; TRBD1 agrees at 9 bases. V was clipped by 3 bases and J by 4 bases; unmatched bases: 7. The CDR3 contains 15 residues. CDR1 and CDR2 (germline): LNHDA, SQIVND (reference sequence). For the CDR3, the DNA is TGTGCCAGTAGTATCGGGACAGGGTTAAAGTACGAGCAGTACTTC. It specifies CASSIGTGLKYEQYF.

CDR3 bases: TGTGCCAGCTCACCGCCCCAGTCTTGGTCCTACGAGCAGTACTTC. Protein sequence: CASSPPQSWSYEQYF. The chain couples TRBV18 to TRBJ2-7, with D uncertain. This CDR3 comprises 15 residues. The ends were cut back, 3 bases at V and 1 base at J, with 13 bases in the middle. The germline CDR1 and CDR2 sequences are KGHSH and LQKENI.

The CDR3 bases are TGTGCCAGCAGTTACCGGAGCGGGGACTCCTCCTACAATGAGCAGTTCTTC. It is translated as CASSYRSGDSSYNEQFF. V and J are TRBV6-2 or TRBV6-3 and TRBJ2-1; 7 bases agree with TRBD2. From germline, CDR1 is MNHEY and CDR2 SVGEGT. CDR3 length: 17 amino acids. The J segment lost 0 bases and the V segment lost 2 bases, leaving 7 bases of the junction unmatched.

The chain couples TRBV2 to TRBJ2-3, with 8 bases aligning to TRBD2. The V gene's germline CDR1 is SNHLY and CDR2 FYNNEI. The CDR3 runs to 13 residues. V trimming: 8 bases; J trimming: 8 bases; junction bases outside the gene matches: 9. CDR3 coding DNA: TGTGCCAGCCGAGCGGGGGCCCCGGGTACGCAGTATTTT. This sequence encodes CASRAGAPGTQYF.

CDR3 amino acids: CAWSVSRTGPTLPQHF. For the CDR3, the DNA is TGTGCCTGGAGTGTTTCTAGGACAGGTCCAACTCTACCCCAGCATTTT. This chain joins TRBV30 and TRBJ1-5; TRBD1 matches at 7 bases. Germline values: CDR1 GTSNPN, CDR2 SVGIG (reference sequence). The V gene end was trimmed by 0 bases and the J gene end by 10 bases; junction bases not matched to a gene: 15. The CDR3 runs to 16 residues. The full variable domain, rest sourced from reference TRBV30 and TRBJ1-5, is SQTIHQWPATLVQPVGSPLSLECTVEGTSNPNLYWYRQAAGRGLQLLFYSVGIGQISSEVPQNLSASRPQDRQFILSSKKLLLSDSGFYLCAWSVSRTGPTLPQHFGDGTRLSIL.

The chain couples TRBV24-1 to TRBJ2-6; 11 bases fit TRBD2. The V gene's germline CDR1 is KGHDR and CDR2 SFDVKD. V lost 4 bases to trimming and J lost 4 bases; unmatched junction nucleotides: 8. This CDR3 has 18 residues. CDR3 loop: CATSDPGLAGSGANVLTF. In nucleotides, the CDR3 is TGTGCCACCAGTGACCCCGGACTAGCGGGTTCGGGGGCCAACGTCCTGACTTTC.

The V call is TRBV4-1, the J call TRBJ2-5; D might be TRBD1 (6 bases). Germline V gene lookup returns CDR1 MGHRA and CDR2 YSYEKL. This CDR3 is built from 14 residues. V was shortened by 4 bases and J by 1 base, with 10 bases between the two germline ends. This CDR3 is CASSRSGVQETQYF. The CDR3 nucleotides read TGCGCCAGCAGCCGTTCAGGGGTCCAAGAGACCCAGTACTTC.

This clone was seen only once. This chain uses TRBV30 with TRBJ1-2; 7 bases map to TRBD1. The V gene's germline CDR1 is GTSNPN and CDR2 SVGIG (reference sequence). CDR3 length equals 16 residues. The V segment lost 1 base and the J segment 4 bases; nucleotides outside the gene matches: 12. In nucleotides, the CDR3 is TGTGCCTGGAGTGGCCCCCAGGGGGATAGTACCTATGGCTACACCTTC. It translates to CAWSGPQGDSTYGYTF.

The chain combines TRBV5-1 with TRBJ2-7; a possible D gene is TRBD1 (6 bases). Trimming took 0 bases from V and 0 from J, leaving 13 bases between them. The CDR3 extends over 16 amino acids. The V gene's germline CDR1 is SGHRS and CDR2 YFSETQ. The CDR3 reads CASSLVDRPLSYEQYF. For the CDR3, the DNA is TGCGCCAGCAGCTTGGTCGACAGGCCTCTCTCCTACGAGCAGTACTTC.

This rearrangement joins TRBV20-1 to TRBJ2-7; no clear D gene. Per the germline V gene, CDR1 is DFQATT and CDR2 is SNEGSKA (reference sequence). Trimming cost V 3 bases and J 1 base, with 10 bases left between them. The CDR3 contains 13 residues. The CDR3 DNA is TGCAGTGCTAGTCTAGGTCGGTCCTACGAGCAGTACTTC. The encoded protein is CSASLGRSYEQYF.

The V and J genes are TRBV5-8 and TRBJ1-4; a possible D gene is TRBD1 (6 bases). The V gene's germline CDR1 is SGHTS and CDR2 YDEGEE. V dropped 3 bases and J dropped 4 bases, with 22 bases sitting between them. The CDR3 is made up of 18 amino acids. In DNA form, the CDR3 reads TGTGCCAGCAGCTCATACAGGGCAGGGGCCTATGGTAATGAAAAACTGTTTTTT. It codes for CASSSYRAGAYGNEKLFF.

The gene calls are TRBV2 and TRBJ2-5; 8 bases fit TRBD1. The CDR3 sequence is 15 residues long. The germline V gene encodes CDR1 SNHLY and CDR2 FYNNEI. V lost 4 bases, J lost 4 bases, and 8 bases stayed unmatched. The DNA of the CDR3 is TGTGCCAGCAGTGTGTTGGACAGGGTGGGAGAGACCCAGTACTTC. It specifies CASSVLDRVGETQYF.

The chain joins TRBV12-3 or TRBV12-4 to TRBJ1-2, with D uncertain. This CDR3 region has 12 residues. Trimming pared 7 bases from V and 3 bases from J, leaving 9 bases between. The CDR3 region has the DNA TGTGCCAGCACCCGACTCGACTATGGCTACACCTTC. Its protein is CASTRLDYGYTF.

This clone was counted once. The genes are TRBV6-5 and TRBJ2-6; 8 bases line up with TRBD1. The germline V gene encodes CDR1 MNHEY and CDR2 SVGAGI. J gave up 2 bases and V 4 bases, and 4 bases lay outside the gene matches. CDR3 size: 16 residues. The CDR3 sequence: CASSLQGGAGANVLTF. For the CDR3, the DNA is TGTGCCAGCAGTTTACAGGGGGGCGCTGGGGCCAACGTCCTGACTTTC.

The genes are TRBV5-6 and TRBJ2-1; 13 bases match TRBD2. Germline-derived CDR1 and CDR2 are SGHDT and YYEEEE. The CDR3 contains 17 residues. J lost 7 bases, V lost 4 bases, and 11 bases had no gene match. The CDR3 bases are TGTGCCAGCAGCGACACGCAGACTAGCGGGGGGCTGAATGAGCAGTTCTTC. Residues: CASSDTQTSGGLNEQFF.

This chain links TRBV2 with TRBJ1-2; no firm D call. CDR3 length equals 12 residues. V was shortened by 7 bases and J by 4 bases, with 10 bases between the two germline ends. The germline V gene has CDR1 SNHLY and CDR2 FYNNEI. As DNA, the CDR3 is TGTGCCAGCAACGAACCGGGCTATGGCTACACCTTC. As protein: CASNEPGYGYTF.

The rearrangement uses TRBV3-1 (or the pseudogene TRBV3-2) and TRBJ2-1, with 12 nucleotides matching TRBD2. The germline gives CDR1 LGHDT, CDR2 YNNKEL (reference sequence). The CDR3 loop spans 16 amino acids. The trim removed 3 bases at V and 12 bases at J, leaving 12 bases unmatched. The CDR3 nucleotides read TGTGCCAGCAGCCAGGGGACTAGCGGGTCCTTATTTCGGCAGTTCTTC. It codes for CASSQGTSGSLFRQFF.

The V call is TRBV4-1, the J call TRBJ1-5; D is undetermined. V lost 4 bases and J lost 3, with 7 bases in between. Germline values: CDR1 MGHRA, CDR2 YSYEKL. The CDR3 is made up of 13 amino acids. The CDR3 DNA reads TGCGCCAGCAGCCTAAATCTCAATCAGCCCCAGCATTTT. Its translation: CASSLNLNQPQHF.